The 9 T cell receptor beta chains below were found in one sample sequenced in a study of blood T cell repertoires in COVID-19. Using immunoSEQ multiplex PCR, the repertoire was profiled, and TCRdb retains in-frame clones only, with some absent. This sample has roughly 420,000 clones; approximately 87% occur once, and the top ten carry 0.9% to 1%. The specimen sequenced was PBMCs or T cells enriched from blood (not recorded which). All receptors come from a woman in her 30s with acute COVID-19.

V and J are TRBV29-1 and TRBJ1-1; D gene unclear. The CDR3 has 11 amino acids. V was pared by 8 bases and J by 5 bases, with 12 bases between. Germline V lookup: CDR1 SQVTM, CDR2 ANQGSEA. The CDR3 region has the DNA TGCAGCTCCCGATCGGGGACTGAAGCTTTCTTT. Translated: CSSRSGTEAFF. The full variable domain, its missing parts supplied by reference TRBV29-1 and TRBJ1-1, is SAVISQKPSRDICQRGTSLTIQCQVDSQVTMMFWYRQQPGQSLTLIATANQGSEATYESGFVIDKFPISRPNLTFSTLTVSNMSPEDSSIYLCSSRSGTEAFFGQGTRLTVV.

The chain combines TRBV5-8 with TRBJ2-3; weak D call: TRBD2 (6 bases). V was clipped by 2 bases and J by 0 bases, with 13 bases between them. This CDR3 region has 16 residues. Germline V gives CDR1 SGHTS, CDR2 YDEGEE. Here the CDR3 reads CASSLGLLPSTDTQYF. As DNA, the CDR3 is TGTGCCAGCAGCTTAGGACTACTTCCTAGCACAGATACGCAGTATTTT.

The V gene is TRBV2, the J gene TRBJ1-2; D might be TRBD1 (5 bases). The CDR3 consists of 14 residues. The V end lost 1 base, the J end lost 3 bases, and 9 bases lay between the germline ends. Per the germline V gene, CDR1 is SNHLY and CDR2 is FYNNEI. The CDR3 protein is CASSEGGVYYGYTF. The CDR3, as DNA: TGTGCCAGCAGTGAAGGGGGGGTATACTATGGCTACACCTTC.

This chain joins TRBV25-1 and TRBJ1-6, with D unclear. CDR1 and CDR2 (germline): MGHDK, SYGVNS. V dropped 1 base and J dropped 1 base, with 8 bases sitting between them. This CDR3 has 16 amino acids. Here the CDR3 DNA reads TGTGCCAGCAGTGAATCGGAGGGTTCCTATAATTCACCCCTCCACTTT. Its translation is CASSESEGSYNSPLHF.

The chain employs TRBV3-1 (or the pseudogene TRBV3-2) and TRBJ1-1; 7 nucleotides align to TRBD1. Per germline, CDR1 LGHDT and CDR2 YNNKEL (reference sequence). Trimming cost V 3 bases and J 3 bases; bases outside gene matches: 7. The CDR3 runs to 15 residues. CDR3 region: CASSHPTGKDTEAFF. The CDR3 region has the DNA TGTGCCAGCAGCCATCCGACAGGGAAGGACACTGAAGCTTTCTTT.

This clone showed up just once. At the DNA level, this CDR3 is encoded by other sequences in the same sample as well. V gene TRBV24-1 combines with J gene TRBJ2-2; 7 bases are a match to TRBD1. Trimming at V came to 4 bases and at J to 4 bases, leaving 5 bases not matched to a gene. CDR1 is KGHDR, CDR2 SFDVKD, per germline. The CDR3 extends over 15 amino acids. The CDR3 DNA sequence: TGTGCCACCAGTGACTCCGGGACAGTCACCGGGGAGCTGTTTTTT. It yields the protein CATSDSGTVTGELFF.

The genes are TRBV24-1 and TRBJ1-2, with 9 bases fitting TRBD1. Germline CDR1 reads KGHDR; CDR2 reads SFDVKD. The CDR3 length is 15 residues. The ends lost 5 bases at V and 0 bases at J; junction bases unmatched: 3. Here the CDR3 DNA reads TGTGCCACCAGTGGGGACAGGGCCTCTAACTATGGCTACACCTTC. This codes for CATSGDRASNYGYTF.

The rearrangement links TRBV5-1 to TRBJ2-1; maybe TRBD2 (7 bases). With 0 bases removed from V and 11 bases from J, the gap between germline ends came to 18 bases. The CDR3 covers 15 residues. Germline-derived CDR1 and CDR2 are SGHRS and YFSETQ. The CDR3 coding sequence is TGCGCCAGCAGCTTGGACCCGGGGGGCGCATACCAGCAGTTCTTC. This translates into CASSLDPGGAYQQFF. The full variable domain, in which reference TRBV5-1 and TRBJ2-1 provide the parts outside the CDR3, is KAGVTQTPRYLIKTRGQQVTLSCSPISGHRSVSWYQQTPGQGLQFLFEYFSETQRNKGNFPGRFSGRQFSNSRSEMNVSTLELGDSALYLCASSLDPGGAYQQFFGPGTRLTVL.

The gene calls are TRBV9 and TRBJ2-7, with a possible D match to TRBD2 (5 bases). The V end lost 3 bases, the J end lost 7 bases, and 17 bases lay between the germline ends. CDR1 and CDR2 (germline): SGDLS, YYNGEE. The CDR3 extends over 14 amino acids. Here the CDR3 reads CASSARTPEGEQYF. CDR3 nucleotide sequence: TGTGCCAGCAGCGCCAGGACGCCTGAGGGAGAGCAGTACTTC.